A selection of T cell receptor beta chains follows, all from one sample in a study of identical twins. TCRdb analysed the 5' RACE reads with MiXCR anew, one entry per CDR3 protein. The sample comprises fewer than 550,000 distinct CDR3 sequences, over 11% of which are singletons, and 0.98% rests with the top ten. In addition, the sample was reused for a study of yellow fever vaccine responses in identical twins.

Sequencing was performed on CD4+ T cells sorted from blood. The receptors were gathered from a woman younger than 30 in good health. Both conserved end residues are part of each CDR3. The order of the fields is V gene, clone size, CDR3 length, D gene, J gene, CDR3 protein, CDR3 DNA. A D gene is named only where the DNA matches it firmly. Clone size is not always given. Where it is, it says once, few, many or a class for expanded clones.

v_call: TRBV6-1
clone_size: many
cdr3_length: 13
d_call: .
j_call: TRBJ1-2
cdr3_aa: CASSVTGLGGYTF
cdr3_nt: TGTGCCAGCAGTGTTACCGGGCTGGGTGGCTACACCTTC

v_call: TRBV5-1
clone_size: .
cdr3_length: 16
d_call: TRBD1
j_call: TRBJ1-6
cdr3_aa: CASSLGQGPLNSPLHF
cdr3_nt: TGCGCCAGCAGCTTGGGACAGGGACCTCTTAATTCACCCCTCCACTTT

v_call: TRBV20-1
clone_size: .
cdr3_length: 12
d_call: .
j_call: TRBJ2-4
cdr3_aa: CSARPGLESQYF
cdr3_nt: TGCAGTGCTAGACCCGGACTCGAATCCCAGTACTTC

v_call: TRBV12-3/TRBV12-4
clone_size: many
cdr3_length: 15
d_call: TRBD2
j_call: TRBJ2-2
cdr3_aa: CASRIAGGNTGELFF
cdr3_nt: TGTGCCAGCAGAATAGCGGGAGGGAACACCGGGGAGCTGTTTTTT

v_call: TRBV18
clone_size: .
cdr3_length: 13
d_call: TRBD1
j_call: TRBJ2-7
cdr3_aa: CASSLSGQVKTYF
cdr3_nt: TGTGCCAGCTCTCTATCCGGACAGGTAAAGACGTACTTC

v_call: TRBV20-1
clone_size: .
cdr3_length: 15
d_call: .
j_call: TRBJ2-5
cdr3_aa: CSARDRRGGQETQYF
cdr3_nt: TGCAGTGCTAGAGACCGGAGGGGGGGCCAAGAGACCCAGTACTTC

v_call: TRBV10-1
clone_size: .
cdr3_length: 15
d_call: TRBD2
j_call: TRBJ2-7
cdr3_aa: CASKQGTSGAYEQYF
cdr3_nt: TGCGCCAGCAAGCAGGGGACTAGCGGAGCCTACGAGCAGTACTTC

v_call: TRBV28
clone_size: .
cdr3_length: 14
d_call: TRBD2
j_call: TRBJ2-7
cdr3_aa: CANAGELNAYEQYF
cdr3_nt: TGTGCCAATGCGGGGGAGCTGAATGCCTACGAGCAGTACTTC

v_call: TRBV29-1
clone_size: few
cdr3_length: 17
d_call: TRBD1
j_call: TRBJ2-5
cdr3_aa: CSVRATFRDSGGETQYF
cdr3_nt: TGCAGCGTCCGCGCCACTTTCCGGGACAGTGGGGGAGAGACCCAGTACTTC

v_call: TRBV20-1
clone_size: few
cdr3_length: 14
d_call: .
j_call: TRBJ1-5
cdr3_aa: CSARIGAGNQPQHF
cdr3_nt: TGCAGTGCTAGAATCGGGGCGGGCAATCAGCCCCAGCATTTT

v_call: TRBV7-9
clone_size: .
cdr3_length: 17
d_call: TRBD2
j_call: TRBJ2-2
cdr3_aa: CASREREAKTNTGELFF
cdr3_nt: TGTGCCAGCAGAGAGCGGGAGGCCAAAACGAACACCGGGGAGCTGTTTTTT

v_call: TRBV3-1
clone_size: .
cdr3_length: 14
d_call: .
j_call: TRBJ2-4
cdr3_aa: CASSHERGKNIQYF
cdr3_nt: TGTGCCAGCAGCCACGAACGCGGCAAAAACATTCAGTACTTC

v_call: TRBV15
clone_size: few
cdr3_length: 18
d_call: .
j_call: TRBJ2-1
cdr3_aa: CATSRVTGTRSSYNEQFF
cdr3_nt: TGTGCCACCAGCAGAGTCACCGGGACCCGAAGCTCCTACAATGAGCAGTTCTTC

v_call: TRBV10-2
clone_size: many
cdr3_length: 13
d_call: TRBD2
j_call: TRBJ2-5
cdr3_aa: CASSVGRAETQYF
cdr3_nt: TGCGCCAGCAGTGTTGGGAGGGCAGAGACCCAGTACTTC

v_call: TRBV24-1
clone_size: few
cdr3_length: 16
d_call: TRBD2
j_call: TRBJ2-5
cdr3_aa: CATSDPTSGKQETQYF
cdr3_nt: TGTGCCACCAGTGACCCTACTAGCGGGAAGCAAGAGACCCAGTACTTC